The source of this T cell receptor (beta chain) is a study of blood T cell repertoires in COVID-19. Study-level background: PBMCs, B-cell-depleted T cells, or T cells were the source of the cDNA or gDNA that made up the material.

Deletions cut 5 bases from V and 8 bases from J, with 17 bases between. The CDR3 runs to 15 residues. Germline V gives CDR1 KGHDR, CDR2 SFDVKD. This clone was seen a few times. In the original processing: From reference gene primer amplification, estimates of nucleated cell counts were derived. Profiled with immunoSEQ multiplex PCR; TCRdb holds only in-frame clones, not every one. The D gene and trimming were derived from the DNA, and the V and J assignments and clone size from that table. This table holds over 100,000 clones, roughly 86% found once. This TCR derives from a man aged 35-49 years with acute or convalescent COVID-19. Sequenced input: peripheral blood. The chain joins TRBV24-1 to TRBJ2-2; a weak D match, TRBD2 (5 bases). The CDR3 loop is CATSAHLAREGELFF. CDR3 DNA sequence: TGTGCCACCAGTGCTCATCTAGCACGCGAAGGGGAGCTGTTTTTT.